Given below is one TCR beta chain in context. These data are taken from a study of T cell changes during pregnancy in multiple sclerosis. Libraries were prepared by immunoSEQ multiplex PCR; TCRdb keeps only in-frame clonotypes and omits some of them. The sample lists 35,000 or so clones; roughly 91% were seen once. The CDR3 contains 13 residues. V lost 4 bases to trimming and J lost 6 bases; unmatched junction nucleotides: 4. Germline-derived CDR1 and CDR2 are LNHDA and SQIVND (reference sequence). Sequenced material: peripheral blood, taken in the second trimester of pregnancy. The rearrangement joins TRBV19 to TRBJ2-3; 7 positions match TRBD2. This receptor was taken from a female donor in good health, enrolled as a control in a pregnancy study. The CDR3 sequence: CASSTTSPDTQYF. Here the CDR3 DNA reads TGTGCCAGTAGTACGACTAGCCCGGATACGCAGTATTTT.